This entry lists 30 T cell receptor beta chains sequenced from one sample in a study of OX40 agonist ivuxolimab in advanced cancers. This table comes from immunoSEQ multiplex PCR, and its TCRdb copy is limited to in-frame clones, with some not included. The data hold 70,000 to 90,000 clones, with less than 95% observed a single time. Source: CD4+ or CD8+ T cells sorted from blood, taken in a trial of the OX40 agonist ivuxolimab. The receptors were gathered from an adult with an advanced solid tumor such as melanoma, head and neck, liver or kidney cancer.

This rearrangement joins TRBV30 to TRBJ2-1; D uncertain. The V gene lost 0 bases and the J gene lost 4 bases, with 16 bases spanning the gap. Germline CDR1 is GTSNPN and CDR2 is SVGIG (reference sequence). The CDR3 runs to 16 residues. CDR3 sequence: CAWSVGSHLVYNEQFF. The CDR3 bases are TGTGCCTGGAGTGTGGGTAGCCATCTAGTATACAATGAGCAGTTCTTC.

This clone was recorded once. The chain is built from TRBV9 and TRBJ2-5, with TRBD2 as a possible D gene (5 bases). Germline values: CDR1 SGDLS, CDR2 YYNGEE. Trimming took 4 bases from V and 10 from J, leaving 20 bases between them. This CDR3 is built from 14 residues. The CDR3 region is CASSPPGVFGRQYF. The CDR3 DNA is TGTGCCAGCAGCCCCCCCGGGGTGTTCGGACGCCAGTACTTC.

J is TRBJ2-3 and V is TRBV11-2, with a possible D match to TRBD2 (6 bases). V gave up 7 bases and J gave up 0 bases, with 14 bases separating them. The CDR3 has 15 amino acids. Germline CDR1 SGHAT, CDR2 FQNNGV. The CDR3 reads CASTLLAASTDTQYF. For the CDR3, the DNA is TGTGCCAGCACCCTACTAGCAGCGAGCACAGATACGCAGTATTTT.

The chain combines TRBV7-8 with TRBJ2-7; D uncertain. CDR1 SGHVS and CDR2 FQNEAQ come from the germline V gene. This CDR3 spans 14 amino acids. The V and J ends lost 1 base and 2 bases respectively, with 9 bases between them. The CDR3 loop is CASSLGTPAYEQYF. In DNA, the CDR3 is TGTGCCAGCAGCTTAGGGACGCCCGCCTACGAGCAGTACTTC.

The rearrangement uses TRBV6-5 and TRBJ2-1; 7 bases agree with TRBD2. This CDR3 contains 14 residues. Germline V gene data show CDR1 as MNHEY and CDR2 as SVGAGI. With V trimmed by 6 bases and J by 4 bases, 6 bases remained unmatched. CDR3 region: CASSLAEGYNEQFF. The CDR3 coding sequence is TGTGCCAGCAGCCTAGCGGAGGGGTACAATGAGCAGTTCTTC.

This clone is a singleton in its sample. The chain has TRBV28 and TRBJ2-7, with D perhaps TRBD2 (5 bases). The CDR3 covers 13 residues. Germline CDR1 is MDHEN and CDR2 is SYDVKM. V lost 7 bases to trimming and J lost 3 bases, with 13 bases between them. CDR3: CASKRVASYEQYF. The CDR3 bases are TGTGCCAGCAAAAGGGTAGCGAGCTACGAGCAGTACTTC.

The V and J genes are TRBV2 and TRBJ2-3, with a tentative D call TRBD2 (7 bases). Trimming removed 10 bases at V and 2 bases at J, with 16 bases between. The CDR3 is 14 residues long. Per germline, CDR1 SNHLY and CDR2 FYNNEI. The DNA for the CDR3 is TGTGCCACCCTGGTGCGGGGGCCCACAGATACGCAGTATTTT. It is translated as CATLVRGPTDTQYF.

In this sample, this clone turned up a few times. The chain has TRBV4-1 and TRBJ2-1; D is ambiguous. The V gene lost 1 base and the J gene lost 10 bases, with 11 bases spanning the gap. The CDR3 is 13 residues long. Germline assignment: CDR1 MGHRA and CDR2 YSYEKL. CDR3 protein: CASSQVRVREQFF. In nucleotides, the CDR3 is TGCGCCAGCAGCCAAGTCCGGGTTAGGGAGCAGTTCTTC.

The chain uses TRBV14 and TRBJ2-1; TRBD2 aligns across 13 bases. The junction had 8 bases not matched to a gene; V was cut back by 3 bases and J by 6 bases. The CDR3 contains 17 residues. Looked up from germline, CDR1 is SGHDN and CDR2 is FVKESK. The CDR3: CASSHPLAGGWRNEQFF. DNA for the CDR3: TGTGCCAGCAGCCATCCACTAGCGGGAGGGTGGCGCAATGAGCAGTTCTTC.

This clone appeared a single time. This rearrangement joins TRBV7-3 to TRBJ1-1, with TRBD1 matching 11 bases. The CDR3 length is 19 residues. From germline, CDR1 is SGHTA and CDR2 FQGTGA. Losses at the gene ends were 1 base for V and 0 bases for J; bases not matched to a gene: 10. CDR3: CASSLMGQGVSWMNTEAFF. The CDR3 DNA sequence: TGTGCCAGCAGCTTAATGGGACAGGGGGTCTCATGGATGAACACTGAAGCTTTCTTT. The whole variable domain, remainder taken from reference TRBV7-3 and TRBJ1-1, is GAGVSQTPSNKVTEKGKYVELRCDPISGHTALYWYRQSLGQGPEFLIYFQGTGAADDSGLPNDRFFAVRPEGSVSTLKIQRTERGDSAVYLCASSLMGQGVSWMNTEAFFGQGTRLTVV.

Details on this clone: Other DNA sequences of this sample code for an identical CDR3. J is TRBJ2-7 and V is TRBV6-6; no clear D gene. The CDR3 is made up of 12 amino acids. V lost 2 bases, J lost 3 bases, and 5 bases lay in between. The germline V gene encodes CDR1 MNHNY and CDR2 SVGAGI (reference sequence). DNA of the CDR3: TGTGCCAGCAGTTACCCCGGCTACGAGCAGTACTTC. This translates into CASSYPGYEQYF.

This clone was observed once. V gene TRBV11-1 combines with J gene TRBJ1-1; D remains ambiguous. The ends were cut back, 5 bases at V and 3 bases at J, with 13 bases in the middle. There are 14 residues in the CDR3. CDR1 is SGHAT and CDR2 is FQDESV in the germline V gene (reference sequence). Written as DNA, the CDR3 is TGTGCCAGCAGCCAACCCCCCGGGGACACTGAAGCTTTCTTT. Translated: CASSQPPGDTEAFF.

This clone came up once. The rearrangement uses TRBV10-3 and TRBJ1-5, with TRBD1 as a possible D gene (6 bases). The CDR3 extends over 15 amino acids. Germline values: CDR1 ENHRY, CDR2 SYGVKD. Trimming shortened V by 6 bases and J by 3 bases, and 15 bases separated the two germline ends. The DNA for the CDR3 is TGTGCCATCAGCCGGGCCAGGGGTAACAATCAGCCCCAGCATTTT. Amino acid sequence: CAISRARGNNQPQHF.

The genes are TRBV2 and TRBJ1-2; D gene unclear. The CDR3 contains 13 residues. With 4 bases removed from V and 3 bases from J, the gap between germline ends came to 9 bases. Germline assignment: CDR1 SNHLY and CDR2 FYNNEI. CDR3 loop: CASSAPTHYGYTF. The DNA of the CDR3 is TGTGCCAGCAGTGCCCCAACTCACTATGGCTACACCTTC.

The chain carries TRBV5-1 and TRBJ1-2; no definite D call. Germline V gene sequence: CDR1 SGHRS, CDR2 YFSETQ. V was cut by 1 base and J by 5 bases, with 12 bases left in between. The CDR3 extends over 14 amino acids. The CDR3 DNA reads TGCGCCAGCAGCTTGCTGGGAGGATCATATGGCTACACCTTC. Translated, it gives CASSLLGGSYGYTF.

V and J are TRBV11-3 and TRBJ2-1; 9 bases are shared with TRBD2. Germline V gene lookup returns CDR1 SGHNT and CDR2 YENEEA. The CDR3 consists of 16 residues. With V trimmed by 4 bases and J by 7 bases, 11 bases remained unmatched. This chain's CDR3 is CASSSVTGGRGNEQFF. CDR3 sequence (DNA): TGTGCCAGCAGCTCCGTCACTGGCGGGAGGGGTAATGAGCAGTTCTTC.

The chain combines TRBV27 with TRBJ2-7, with D uncertain. This CDR3 has 15 amino acids. With 1 base removed from V and 2 bases from J, the gap between germline ends came to 12 bases. Germline assignment: CDR1 MNHEY and CDR2 SMNVEV (reference sequence). The CDR3 reads CASSLWFNPAYEQYF. CDR3 in DNA: TGTGCCAGCAGTTTATGGTTCAACCCAGCCTACGAGCAGTACTTC.

The V call is TRBV5-5, the J call TRBJ2-7, with unresolved D. V was shortened by 5 bases and J by 0 bases, with 15 bases between the two germline ends. CDR1 SGHKS and CDR2 YYEKEE come from the germline V gene (reference sequence). CDR3 length: 15 residues. The CDR3 coding sequence is TGTGCCAGCAGTCCCGACTGGAACTTCTCCTACGAGCAGTACTTC. It yields the protein CASSPDWNFSYEQYF.

The chain links TRBV7-9 to TRBJ2-7; D is perhaps TRBD2 (7 bases). The CDR3 has 13 amino acids. Per germline, CDR1 SEHNR and CDR2 FQNEAQ (reference sequence). Between the trimmed V and J ends, which lost 3 bases and 2 bases, there was a span of 8 bases. CDR3 sequence: CASSFGGPYEQYF. CDR3 DNA sequence: TGTGCCAGCAGCTTCGGGGGGCCCTACGAGCAGTACTTC.

The chain couples TRBV6-5 to TRBJ2-1, with D hard to call. CDR3 length equals 12 residues. Germline loops: CDR1 MNHEY, CDR2 SVGAGI. With 1 base removed from V and 6 bases from J, the gap between germline ends came to 4 bases. The CDR3 sequence: CASSYWGNEQFF. The CDR3 DNA reads as TGTGCCAGCAGTTACTGGGGCAATGAGCAGTTCTTC.

The J gene is TRBJ1-5, the V gene TRBV6-5; D might be TRBD1 (6 bases). The CDR3 spans 14 residues. V was pared by 4 bases and J by 7 bases, with 14 bases between. Looked up from germline, CDR1 is MNHEY and CDR2 is SVGAGI. The CDR3 nucleotides are TGTGCCAGCAGTTCTCCCGCGACAGGACAGCCCCAGCATTTT. Translating gives CASSSPATGQPQHF.

This chain joins TRBV2 and TRBJ2-1; D gene unclear. CDR1 and CDR2 from the germline V gene are SNHLY and FYNNEI. This CDR3 is 12 amino acids long. Trimming left V 8 bases short and J 2 bases short, with 7 bases between. CDR3 in DNA: TGTGCCAGCGAGCCACCCTACAATGAGCAGTTCTTC. Protein product: CASEPPYNEQFF.

The V and J genes are TRBV6-5 and TRBJ2-3; unclear D gene. V lost 0 bases and J lost 4, with 5 bases in between. CDR3 length: 13 amino acids. Germline V lookup: CDR1 MNHEY, CDR2 SVGAGI. The chain's CDR3 is CASSYSFPDTQYF. In nucleotides, the CDR3 is TGTGCCAGCAGTTACTCGTTTCCAGATACGCAGTATTTT.

The chain carries TRBV4-3 and TRBJ1-6; possibly TRBD1 for D (5 bases). Germline V gene sequence: CDR1 LGHNA, CDR2 YSLEER. Trimming removed 1 base from V and 8 bases from J, with 15 bases in between. The length of the CDR3 is 16 residues. In DNA, the CDR3 is TGCGCCAGCAGCCAAGTAATAACAGGCGGTTATTCACCCCTCCACTTT. It codes for CASSQVITGGYSPLHF.

The rearrangement joins TRBV6-5 to TRBJ2-4, with D possibly being TRBD2 (5 bases). V lost 5 bases and J 14 bases, leaving 22 bases between the germline ends. This CDR3 has 14 amino acids. Looked up from germline, CDR1 is MNHEY and CDR2 is SVGAGI. The CDR3 DNA sequence: TGTGCCAGCAGTACGGGGTACAGAACCCGTGCGGAGTACTTC. Its protein product is CASSTGYRTRAEYF.

The chain uses TRBV9 and TRBJ2-2; D may be TRBD2 (5 bases). Germline V gene sequence: CDR1 SGDLS, CDR2 YYNGEE. V was clipped by 5 bases and J by 5 bases, with 13 bases between them. CDR3 length equals 14 residues. In nucleotides, the CDR3 is TGTGCCAGCAGATTTAACCCGGGAACCGGGGAGCTGTTTTTT. Translating it yields CASRFNPGTGELFF. Complete variable domain (other parts from reference TRBV9 and TRBJ2-2): DSGVTQTPKHLITATGQRVTLRCSPRSGDLSVYWYQQSLDQGLQFLIQYYNGEERAKGNILERFSAQQFPDLHSELNLSSLELGDSALYFCASRFNPGTGELFFGEGSRLTVL.

The chain couples TRBV28 to TRBJ2-7, with D perhaps TRBD1 (6 bases). Trimming removed 5 bases at V and 2 bases at J, with 16 bases between. The CDR3 length is 15 residues. Germline V CDR1 and CDR2: MDHEN, SYDVKM. The CDR3 here is CASSTPGDTAYEQYF. CDR3 coding DNA: TGTGCCAGCAGTACCCCCGGGGACACAGCCTACGAGCAGTACTTC.

The chain uses TRBV27 and TRBJ1-4, with D tentatively TRBD1 (5 bases). The CDR3 extends over 17 amino acids. Trimming removed 2 bases at V and 5 bases at J, with 18 bases between. Germline V CDR1 and CDR2: MNHEY, SMNVEV (reference sequence). This CDR3 reads CASSLRSGRQPNEKLFF. As DNA, the CDR3 is TGTGCCAGCAGTTTAAGAAGTGGGAGACAGCCAAATGAAAAACTGTTTTTT.

The V and J genes are TRBV6-5 and TRBJ2-1; D might be TRBD2 (5 bases). This CDR3 contains 13 residues. The ends were cut back, 0 bases at V and 8 bases at J, with 8 bases in the middle. CDR1 and CDR2 from the germline V gene are MNHEY and SVGAGI. CDR3 region: CASSYSSGYEQFF. Written as DNA, the CDR3 is TGTGCCAGCAGTTACTCGTCGGGATATGAGCAGTTCTTC.

The chain has TRBV28 and TRBJ2-2, with TRBD2 as a possible D gene (6 bases). Trimming took off 5 bases at V and 6 bases at J, with 13 bases between the two ends. From germline, CDR1 is MDHEN and CDR2 SYDVKM. The CDR3 contains 14 residues. The CDR3, as DNA: TGTGCCAGCAGTCCCCTGCGGGGTCCCGGGGAGCTGTTTTTT. Its translation is CASSPLRGPGELFF. Filled out from reference TRBV28 and TRBJ2-2, the complete variable domain reads DVKVTQSSRYLVKRTGEKVFLECVQDMDHENMFWYRQDPGLGLRLIYFSYDVKMKEKGDIPEGYSVSREKKERFSLILESASTNQTSMYLCASSPLRGPGELFFGEGSRLTVL.